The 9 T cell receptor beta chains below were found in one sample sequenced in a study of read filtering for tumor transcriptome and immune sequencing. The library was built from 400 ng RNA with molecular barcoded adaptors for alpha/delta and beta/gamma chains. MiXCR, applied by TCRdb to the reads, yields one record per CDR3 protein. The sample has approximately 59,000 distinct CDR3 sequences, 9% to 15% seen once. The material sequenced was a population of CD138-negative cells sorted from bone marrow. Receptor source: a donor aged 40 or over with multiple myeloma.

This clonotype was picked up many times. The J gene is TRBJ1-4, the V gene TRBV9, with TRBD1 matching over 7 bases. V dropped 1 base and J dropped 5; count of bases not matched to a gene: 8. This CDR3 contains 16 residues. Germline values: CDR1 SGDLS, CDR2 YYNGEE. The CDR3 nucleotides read TGTGCCAGCAGCGTAAAATTTGGGACAGCAAATGAAAAACTGTTTTTT. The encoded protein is CASSVKFGTANEKLFF.

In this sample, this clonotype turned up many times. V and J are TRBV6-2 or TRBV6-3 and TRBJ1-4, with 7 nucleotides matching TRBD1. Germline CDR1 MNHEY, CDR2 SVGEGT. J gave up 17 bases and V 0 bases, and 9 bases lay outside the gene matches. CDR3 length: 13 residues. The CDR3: CASSYSPPDRSFF. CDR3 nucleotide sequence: TGTGCCAGCAGTTACTCTCCGCCGGACAGGTCTTTTTTT.

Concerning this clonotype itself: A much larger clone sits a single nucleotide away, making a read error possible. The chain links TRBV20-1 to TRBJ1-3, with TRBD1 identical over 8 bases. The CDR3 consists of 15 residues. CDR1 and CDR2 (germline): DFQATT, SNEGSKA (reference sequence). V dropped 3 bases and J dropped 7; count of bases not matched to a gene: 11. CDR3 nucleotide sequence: TGCAGTGCTAGTGAAATGGACACAGGGGGGAACACCATATATTTT. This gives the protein CSASEMDTGGNTIYF.

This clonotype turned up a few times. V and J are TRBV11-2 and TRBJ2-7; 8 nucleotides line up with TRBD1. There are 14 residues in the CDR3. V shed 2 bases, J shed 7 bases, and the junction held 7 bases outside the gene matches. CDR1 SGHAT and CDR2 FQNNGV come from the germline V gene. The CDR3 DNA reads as TGTGCCAGCAGCTTAAGCCAGGGGGCTGGTGAGCAGTACTTC. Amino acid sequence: CASSLSQGAGEQYF.

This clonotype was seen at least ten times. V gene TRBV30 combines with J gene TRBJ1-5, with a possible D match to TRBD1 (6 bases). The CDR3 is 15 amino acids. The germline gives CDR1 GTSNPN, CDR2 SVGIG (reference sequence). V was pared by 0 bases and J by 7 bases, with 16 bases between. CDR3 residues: CAWSVQEQGGQPQHF. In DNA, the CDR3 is TGTGCCTGGAGTGTACAGGAACAGGGAGGGCAGCCCCAGCATTTT.

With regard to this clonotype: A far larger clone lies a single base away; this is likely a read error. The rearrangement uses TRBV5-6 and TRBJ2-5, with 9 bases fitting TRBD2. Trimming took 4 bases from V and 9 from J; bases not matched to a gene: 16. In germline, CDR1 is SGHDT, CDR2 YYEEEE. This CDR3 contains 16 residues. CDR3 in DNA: TGTGCCAGCAGCGGGGGAATAGCGGGGGCCGGGGGGGCCCAGTACTTC. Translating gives CASSGGIAGAGGAQYF. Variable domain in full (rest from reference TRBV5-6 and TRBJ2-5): DAGVTQSPTHLIKTRGQQVTLRCSPKSGHDTVSWYQQALGQGPQFIFQYYEEEERQRGNFPDRFSGHQFPNYSSELNVNALLLGDSALYLCASSGGIAGAGGAQYFGPGTRLLVL.

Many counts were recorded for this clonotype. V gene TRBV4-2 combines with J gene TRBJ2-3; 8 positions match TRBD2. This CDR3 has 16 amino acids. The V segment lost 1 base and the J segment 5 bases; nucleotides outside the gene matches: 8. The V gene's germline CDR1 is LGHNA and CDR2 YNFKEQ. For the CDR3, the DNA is TGTGCCAGCAGCCAAGCGTCGGGGGGGCCCCAAGATACGCAGTATTTT. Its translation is CASSQASGGPQDTQYF.

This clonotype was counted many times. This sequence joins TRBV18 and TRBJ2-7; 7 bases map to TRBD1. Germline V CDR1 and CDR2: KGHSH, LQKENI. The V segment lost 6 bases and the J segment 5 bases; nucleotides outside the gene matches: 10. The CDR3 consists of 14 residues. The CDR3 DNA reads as TGTGCCAGCTCGCCCCCCGGGACAGTGGACGAGCAGTACTTC. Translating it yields CASSPPGTVDEQYF.

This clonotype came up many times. CDR3 amino acids: CASLLAGGPDTQYF. CDR3 nucleotide sequence: TGTGCCAGTCTTCTAGCGGGGGGCCCAGATACGCAGTATTTT. The rearrangement joins TRBV6-2 or TRBV6-3 to TRBJ2-3, with TRBD2 matching over 11 bases. Looked up from germline, CDR1 is MNHEY and CDR2 is SVGEGT. V lost 9 bases, J lost 4 bases, and 6 bases stayed unmatched. This CDR3 spans 14 amino acids.